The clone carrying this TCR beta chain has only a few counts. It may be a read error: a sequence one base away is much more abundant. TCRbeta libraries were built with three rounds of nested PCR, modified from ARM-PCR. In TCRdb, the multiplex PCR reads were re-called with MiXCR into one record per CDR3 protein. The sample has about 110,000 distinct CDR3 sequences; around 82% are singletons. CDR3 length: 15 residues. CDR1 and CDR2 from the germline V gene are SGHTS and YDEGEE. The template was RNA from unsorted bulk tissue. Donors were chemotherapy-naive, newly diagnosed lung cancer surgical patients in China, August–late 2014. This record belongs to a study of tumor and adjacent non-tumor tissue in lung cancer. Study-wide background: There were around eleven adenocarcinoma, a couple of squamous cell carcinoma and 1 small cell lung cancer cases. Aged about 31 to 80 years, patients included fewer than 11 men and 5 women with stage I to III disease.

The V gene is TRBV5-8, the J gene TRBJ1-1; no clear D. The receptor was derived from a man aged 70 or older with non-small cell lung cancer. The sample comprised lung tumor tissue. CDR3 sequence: CASSLEDDVNTGAFF. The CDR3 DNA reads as TGTGCCAGCAGCTTGGAAGACGACGTGAACACTGGAGCTTTCTTT.